The 15 T cell receptor beta chains given below trace back to one sample, sequenced in a study of T cell responses to AZD1222 COVID-19 vaccine. Clones were sequenced by immunoSEQ multiplex PCR, and TCRdb holds only the in-frame ones, with some missing. The sample records around 84,000 clones, 70% to 90% being singletons. Sequenced material: peripheral blood, taken 28 days after the second AZD1222 dose. Receptor source: an adult who received the AZD1222 COVID-19 vaccine.

CDR3 residues: CASSPRKPEAFF. The CDR3 DNA sequence: TGTGCCAGCTCACCCCGCAAGCCCGAAGCTTTCTTT. V usage is TRBV18 and J usage is TRBJ1-1; D is uncertain. V was trimmed by 3 bases and J by 8 bases, leaving 10 bases between them. Looked up from germline, CDR1 is KGHSH and CDR2 is LQKENI. The CDR3 has 12 residues.

This sequence joins TRBV6-4 and TRBJ2-1; D is perhaps TRBD2 (6 bases). V lost 4 bases and J 5 bases, leaving 9 bases between the germline ends. The length of the CDR3 is 13 residues. Germline lookup yields CDR1 MRHNA and CDR2 SNTAGT. The CDR3 nucleotides are TGTGCCAGCAGTGGACGGGAGAACAATGAGCAGTTCTTC. Protein sequence: CASSGRENNEQFF.

This clone was counted only a few times. This rearrangement joins TRBV15 to TRBJ2-1; D gene unclear. Trimming removed 0 bases at V and 6 bases at J, with 9 bases between. The CDR3 has 14 amino acids. Germline loops: CDR1 LNHNV, CDR2 YYDKDF (reference sequence). In DNA form, the CDR3 reads TGTGCCACCAGCAGAGATCCGTCCACCAATGAGCAGTTCTTC. This sequence encodes CATSRDPSTNEQFF.

The V and J genes are TRBV3-1 (or the pseudogene TRBV3-2) and TRBJ1-1; D gene ambiguous. The CDR3 runs to 12 residues. Per the germline V gene, CDR1 is LGHDT and CDR2 is YNNKEL (reference sequence). With 1 base removed from V and 4 bases from J, the gap between germline ends came to 4 bases. The CDR3, as DNA: TGTGCCAGCAGCCAAGGGGGCACTGAAGCTTTCTTT. Its translation is CASSQGGTEAFF.

This CDR3 reads CASSLRGGYGYTF. In DNA form, the CDR3 reads TGTGCCAGCAGCCTCCGGGGTGGTTATGGCTACACCTTC. The chain is built from TRBV7-8 and TRBJ1-2; D gene ambiguous. Per the germline V gene, CDR1 is SGHVS and CDR2 is FQNEAQ. CDR3 length: 13 residues. The germline V and J ends were trimmed by 5 bases and 5 bases, with 12 bases remaining between them.

The chain couples TRBV7-6 to TRBJ1-1, with D hard to call. V lost 8 bases and J lost 5, with 15 bases in between. CDR1 and CDR2 (germline): SGHVS, FNYEAQ. This CDR3 has 13 residues. CDR3 in amino acids: CASSLVASTEAFF. In nucleotides, the CDR3 is TGTGCCAGCTCCCTTGTCGCTTCTACTGAAGCTTTCTTT.

The chain joins TRBV6-1 to TRBJ1-3; D not resolved. CDR1 MNHNS and CDR2 SASEGT come from the germline V gene. Trimming left V 1 base short and J 0 bases short, with 7 bases between. The CDR3 loop spans 15 amino acids. CDR3 region: CASSEVGNSGNTIYF. The CDR3 region has the DNA TGTGCCAGCAGTGAAGTTGGAAACTCTGGAAACACCATATATTTT.

This chain uses TRBV4-2 with TRBJ2-2; D possibly corresponds to TRBD1 (5 bases). Germline assignment: CDR1 LGHNA and CDR2 YNFKEQ. V dropped 0 bases and J dropped 3 bases, with 11 bases sitting between them. The CDR3 sequence is 16 residues long. The CDR3 is CASSQDLVRDTGELFF. CDR3 in DNA: TGTGCCAGCAGCCAAGATCTAGTCAGGGACACCGGGGAGCTGTTTTTT.

The J gene is TRBJ2-7, the V gene TRBV7-9, with 9 bases that match TRBD1. Germline CDR1 and CDR2: SEHNR and FQNEAQ (reference sequence). This CDR3 has 16 amino acids. The junction had 9 bases not matched to a gene; V was cut back by 2 bases and J by 4 bases. DNA for the CDR3: TGTGCCAGCAGCTTAAAGGGACAGGGAGGGTGTTACGAGCAGTACTTC. The encoded protein is CASSLKGQGGCYEQYF.

This rearrangement joins TRBV28 to TRBJ1-1; TRBD1 is a possible D gene (5 bases). CDR1 and CDR2 from the germline V gene are MDHEN and SYDVKM. Trimming took 5 bases from V and 9 from J, leaving 19 bases between them. The CDR3 has 14 residues. CDR3 DNA: TGTGCCAGCAGTCCCCCACAGGTAGGATTGAAAGCTTTCTTT. This encodes CASSPPQVGLKAFF.

The chain is built from TRBV6-4 and TRBJ2-3; 8 bases are a match to TRBD1. The CDR3 loop spans 16 amino acids. Germline V gene data show CDR1 as MRHNA and CDR2 as SNTAGT. J lost 4 bases, V lost 0 bases, and 6 bases had no gene match. CDR3 amino acids: CASSDSFRGRADTQYF. The CDR3, as DNA: TGTGCCAGCAGTGACTCTTTCAGGGGGCGCGCAGATACGCAGTATTTT.

The chain is built from TRBV2 and TRBJ2-7; D perhaps matches TRBD2 (6 bases). V lost 7 bases and J 4 bases, leaving 17 bases between the germline ends. The CDR3 has 14 residues. Germline CDR1 SNHLY, CDR2 FYNNEI. The CDR3 protein is CASNRRGSGYEQYF. For the CDR3, the DNA is TGTGCCAGCAACAGAAGGGGTAGCGGTTACGAGCAGTACTTC.

The rearrangement uses TRBV7-3 and TRBJ2-3; D ambiguous. Germline V lookup: CDR1 SGHTA, CDR2 FQGTGA. Trimming left V 4 bases short and J 0 bases short, with 8 bases between. The CDR3 sequence is 14 residues long. This CDR3 reads CASSSGHSTDTQYF. Written as DNA, the CDR3 is TGTGCCAGCAGCTCAGGCCACAGCACAGATACGCAGTATTTT.

This clone occurred once. This chain connects TRBV6-4 to TRBJ2-5; TRBD2 agrees at 12 bases. In germline, CDR1 is MRHNA, CDR2 SNTAGT. The CDR3 length is 17 residues. With 3 bases clipped from V and 3 bases from J, the junction kept 8 bases outside the gene matches. CDR3 sequence (DNA): TGTGCCAGCAGTGAAGGGGAGACTAGCGGGGGAGAAGAGACCCAGTACTTC. Translation gives CASSEGETSGGEETQYF.

The V gene is TRBV5-4, the J gene TRBJ2-5; TRBD2 matches at 7 bases. Germline V gives CDR1 SGHNT, CDR2 YYREEE (reference sequence). V shed 4 bases and J 2 bases; nucleotides not matched to a gene: 5. The CDR3 sequence is 14 residues long. CDR3 loop: CASSAGGGQETQYF. CDR3 coding DNA: TGTGCCAGCAGCGCCGGCGGGGGTCAAGAGACCCAGTACTTC.